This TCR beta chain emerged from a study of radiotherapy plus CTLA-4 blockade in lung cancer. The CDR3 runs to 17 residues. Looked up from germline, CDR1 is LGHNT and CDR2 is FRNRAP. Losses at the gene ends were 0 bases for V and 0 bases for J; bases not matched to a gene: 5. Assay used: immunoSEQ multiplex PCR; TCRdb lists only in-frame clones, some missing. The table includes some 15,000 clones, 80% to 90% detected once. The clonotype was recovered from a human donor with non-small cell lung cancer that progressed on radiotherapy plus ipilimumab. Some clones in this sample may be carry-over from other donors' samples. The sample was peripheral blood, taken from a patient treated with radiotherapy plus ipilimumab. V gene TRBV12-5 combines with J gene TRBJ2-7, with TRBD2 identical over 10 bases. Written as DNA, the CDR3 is TGTGCTAGTGGTTTGGTACGGGGGACTAGCGACTCCTACGAGCAGTACTTC. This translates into CASGLVRGTSDSYEQYF.